The rows below give T cell receptor beta chains drawn from one sample of a study of blood T cell repertoires in COVID-19. The assay was immunoSEQ multiplex PCR, and TCRdb's table has in-frame clones only and misses some. The sample has some 110,000 clones, roughly 84% seen once. Specimen: peripheral blood. These TCRs come from a man aged 40-50 years with acute or convalescent COVID-19. Each CDR3 is given with its conserved first and last residue. A D gene is named only where the DNA matches it firmly. Not every row has a clone size; where given, it reads once, few, many or a size class.

>TRBD2|18|TRBV9|-|TRBJ2-1
TGTGCCAGCAGCGTAGGGTGGCGGGGGTCCCTCGGTAAGAATGAGCAGTTCTTC
CASSVGWRGSLGKNEQFF
>-|14|TRBV6-1|-|TRBJ1-2
TGTGCCAGCAGTGAAATAGACCGGGGCTATGGCTACACCTTC
CASSEIDRGYGYTF
>-|15|TRBV5-1|-|TRBJ2-7
TGCGCCAGCAGCTTGTTCCAGGGCGGATCCTACGAGCAGTACTTC
CASSLFQGGSYEQYF
>-|15|TRBV6-5|-|TRBJ1-1
TGTGCCAGCAAGGTGGAGGGAATAGGGAACACTGAAGCTTTCTTT
CASKVEGIGNTEAFF
>-|16|TRBV28|few|TRBJ1-4
TGTGCCAGCAGTTTCACAGGGATTGCAACTAATGAAAAACTGTTTTTT
CASSFTGIATNEKLFF
>-|12|TRBV7-9|-|TRBJ2-7
TGTGCCAGCAGCTTACTGGGCCACGAGCAGTACTTC
CASSLLGHEQYF
>-|13|TRBV4-1|-|TRBJ2-3
TGCGCCAGCAGCCAACCCCAAGCGGATACGCAGTATTTT
CASSQPQADTQYF
>-|13|TRBV30|-|TRBJ1-2
TGTGCCTGGAGTTCTGGGAGATCCTATGGCTACACCTTC
CAWSSGRSYGYTF
>TRBD2|15|TRBV6-2/TRBV6-3|-|TRBJ2-1
TGTGCCAGCAGCCGCCGGACTAGCGGGGGTCTTTTGGAGTTCTTC
CASSRRTSGGLLEFF
>-|13|TRBV27|-|TRBJ1-6
TGTGCCAGCGGGGGGAATTATAATTCACCCCCCCACTTT
CASGGNYNSPPHF
>TRBD2|14|TRBV29-1|-|TRBJ2-7
TGCAGCGTGCGGGGGACTTCCTATCGCCACGAGCAGTACTTC
CSVRGTSYRHEQYF
>TRBD1|14|TRBV18|-|TRBJ2-1
TGTGCCAGCTCACCCCGGGACAGCGATAATGAGCAGTTCTTC
CASSPRDSDNEQFF
>TRBD2|17|TRBV10-1|-|TRBJ2-3
TGCGCCAGCAGTGAGCGAGGACTAGCGGGCCGCACAGATACGCAGTATTTT
CASSERGLAGRTDTQYF
>-|15|TRBV24-1|-|TRBJ2-3
TGTGCCACCAGTGACCCGGGCCGGGCGGGAGATACGCAGTATTTT
CATSDPGRAGDTQYF
>TRBD2|15|TRBV3-1/TRBV3-2|-|TRBJ2-5
TGTGCCAGCAGCCAGAGCGGGGGCCGAGGGGAGACCCAGTACTTC
CASSQSGGRGETQYF
>TRBD1|15|TRBV15|-|TRBJ1-5
TGTGCCACCAGCAGGGGGACAGGGGGCAAGCAGCCCCAGCATTTT
CATSRGTGGKQPQHF
>-|14|TRBV28|-|TRBJ1-2
TGTGCCAGCAGTGGTACTATAGCTAACTATGGCTACACCTTC
CASSGTIANYGYTF
>TRBD2|20|TRBV3-1/TRBV3-2|-|TRBJ2-3
TGTGCCAGCAGCCGGGGCGGACTAGCGGGAGGGCCGAGGGGCACAGATACGCAGTATTTT
CASSRGGLAGGPRGTDTQYF
>-|14|TRBV2|-|TRBJ1-2
TGTGCCAGCATTGTCTCGGTACAGTACTATGGCTACACCTTC
CASIVSVQYYGYTF
>TRBD1|13|TRBV15|-|TRBJ2-5
TGTGCCACCAGCAGGACAGGGAAAGAGACCCAGTACTTC
CATSRTGKETQYF
>TRBD1|13|TRBV18|-|TRBJ1-2
TGTGCCAGCTCACCGGACAGGTACTATGGCTACACCTTC
CASSPDRYYGYTF
>-|15|TRBV6-6|-|TRBJ2-2
TGTGCCAGCAGCCCGGGACACTCGAACACCGGGGAGCTGTTTTTT
CASSPGHSNTGELFF
>TRBD2|15|TRBV2|few|TRBJ2-7
TGTGCCAGCATGACCCCAGGGACTAGCGACTACGAGCAGTACTTC
CASMTPGTSDYEQYF
>TRBD1|18|TRBV3-1/TRBV3-2|once|TRBJ2-2
TGTGCCAGCAGCCAAGATCGGGACAGGGGTCGGAACACCGGGGAGCTGTTTTTT
CASSQDRDRGRNTGELFF
>-|13|TRBV28|-|TRBJ1-6
TGTGCCAGCAGACAGGGATGGAATTCACCCCTCCACTTT
CASRQGWNSPLHF
>-|18|TRBV3-1/TRBV3-2|-|TRBJ2-1
TGTGCCAGCAGTCACTGGTTTCAGACTAGGAGCTCCTACAATGAGCAGTTCTTC
CASSHWFQTRSSYNEQFF
>-|17|TRBV7-9|-|TRBJ2-5
TGTGCCAGCAGCTTTTCCGGTCGGCGGGCGACCGGGGAGACCCAGTACTTC
CASSFSGRRATGETQYF
>-|13|TRBV6-5|-|TRBJ2-5
TGTGCCAGCAGTCTCTCACCGGGACAAAGCCAGTACTTC
CASSLSPGQSQYF
>TRBD2|16|TRBV5-1|-|TRBJ2-3
TGCGCCAGCAGCGCCGGGACTAGCGGGGGACAGGTTACGCAGTATTTT
CASSAGTSGGQVTQYF
>TRBD1|17|TRBV6-1|-|TRBJ1-2
TGTGCCAGCAGTGGCCGGGACAGAGCCCCTTCTACGTATGGCTACACCTTC
CASSGRDRAPSTYGYTF
>TRBD1|16|TRBV7-2|-|TRBJ2-1
TGTGCCAGCACCGCGAATTTGGGACAGGGTTCCAATGAGCAGTTCTTC
CASTANLGQGSNEQFF
>-|13|TRBV14|-|TRBJ2-2
TGTGCCAGCAGCCAGGGCAACACCGGGGAGCTGTTTTTT
CASSQGNTGELFF
>-|15|TRBV9|-|TRBJ2-7
TGTGCCAGCAGCGTAGGGCCCCATGGGGCGTCCGAGCAGTACTTC
CASSVGPHGASEQYF
>TRBD2|16|TRBV12-5|-|TRBJ2-3
TGTGCTAGTGGTATCGGTAGCGGGAGCGGGACAGATACGCAGTATTTT
CASGIGSGSGTDTQYF
>-|14|TRBV9|-|TRBJ1-2
TGTGCCAGCAGCCCCAGGGTGCCGGGCTATGGCTACACCTTC
CASSPRVPGYGYTF
>TRBD1|16|TRBV7-9|-|TRBJ1-3
TGTGCCAGCAGCTCCCGGGACAGGAGATCTGGAAACACCATATATTTT
CASSSRDRRSGNTIYF
>-|17|TRBV7-9|once|TRBJ1-5
TGTGCCAGCAGCTTAGAAGGGATCGGGGGGGGCAATCAGCCCCAGCATTTT
CASSLEGIGGGNQPQHF
>-|15|TRBV11-2|-|TRBJ2-7
TGTGCCAGCAGCGGGGCCCGTGACCGAACCTACGAGCAGTACTTC
CASSGARDRTYEQYF
>-|13|TRBV18|few|TRBJ1-6
TGTGCCAGCTCACCTGGAGCTAATTCACCCCTCCACTTT
CASSPGANSPLHF
>-|16|TRBV5-1|-|TRBJ2-3
TGCGCCAGCCAGCCCCTGGGGGGGGCCCCCACAGATACGCAGTATTTT
CASQPLGGAPTDTQYF
>TRBD2|16|TRBV6-1|-|TRBJ2-5
TGTGCCAGCAGTGATTGGGGGGGGATCCAACAAGAGACCCAGTACTTC
CASSDWGGIQQETQYF
>TRBD2|15|TRBV7-3|once|TRBJ2-1
TGTGCCAGCAGCCCTCTAGCGGGGATCGGAAATGAGCAGTTCTTC
CASSPLAGIGNEQFF
>TRBD2|16|TRBV7-3|-|TRBJ2-4
TGTGCCAGCAGCTTAGGGAGCGGGGGAGGAGGGAACATTCAGTACTTC
CASSLGSGGGGNIQYF
>TRBD2|17|TRBV4-1|-|TRBJ2-5
TGCGCCAGCAGCCAAGATGGGAGACTAGCCGGGGGGAAGACCCAGTACTTC
CASSQDGRLAGGKTQYF
>-|11|TRBV20-1|once|TRBJ2-1
TGCAGTCTCGAGCGGGACAATGAGCAGTTCTTC
CSLERDNEQFF
>TRBD1|12|TRBV5-4|-|TRBJ2-7
TGTGCCAGCAGCTCAGGGGGCAACGAGCAGTACTTC
CASSSGGNEQYF
>-|15|TRBV7-2|-|TRBJ2-2
TGTGCCAGCAGCAGGAGACAGGGAGGCACCGGGGAGCTGTTTTTT
CASSRRQGGTGELFF
>-|14|TRBV7-2|few|TRBJ2-7
TGTGCCAGCAGCCCCCGGGACTCCACCTACGAGCAGTACTTC
CASSPRDSTYEQYF
>TRBD1|14|TRBV5-4|-|TRBJ2-7
TGTGCCAGCAGCTGGGACAGGGGCTCCTACGAGCAGTACTTC
CASSWDRGSYEQYF
>TRBD1|15|TRBV7-9|-|TRBJ1-2
TGTGCCAGCAGCCTAGAGACAGGGGCGGCCTATGGCTACACCTTC
CASSLETGAAYGYTF
>-|15|TRBV28|few|TRBJ1-5
TGTGCCAGCAGACCTCAGGGCCAGTTCAATCAGCCCCAGCATTTT
CASRPQGQFNQPQHF
>TRBD2|21|TRBV19|-|TRBJ2-1
TGTGCCAGTAGTATCCGAAGACTGACTAGCGGGAGGGCCGGGCCCTACAATGAGCAGTTCTTC
CASSIRRLTSGRAGPYNEQFF
>TRBD2|16|TRBV24-1|-|TRBJ2-1
TGTGCCACCAGTGATCCCGGGACTAGGGGAGCCTATGAGCAGTTCTTC
CATSDPGTRGAYEQFF
>TRBD2|19|TRBV4-1|once|TRBJ2-3
TGCGCCAGCAGCCAAGATAATATTAGGCGGACTAGGAGCACAGATACGCAGTATTTT
CASSQDNIRRTRSTDTQYF
>TRBD1|15|TRBV27|once|TRBJ1-5
TGTGCCAGCAGTTTCGCAGGGGGTAGCAATCAGCCCCAGCATTTT
CASSFAGGSNQPQHF
>TRBD1|14|TRBV7-9|once|TRBJ1-1
TGTGCCAGCAGCTTAGATGTGGGACAGAGAAAAGCTTTCTTT
CASSLDVGQRKAFF
>TRBD1|20|TRBV6-2/TRBV6-3|few|TRBJ2-4
TGTGCCAGCAGTCCACAAGGGCCCGACAGGGGGAACCTAGCCAAAAACATTCAGTACTTC
CASSPQGPDRGNLAKNIQYF
>TRBD1|15|TRBV28|-|TRBJ2-2
TGTGCCAGCAGTTTAAATGGACAGGGGACCGGGGAGCTGTTTTTT
CASSLNGQGTGELFF